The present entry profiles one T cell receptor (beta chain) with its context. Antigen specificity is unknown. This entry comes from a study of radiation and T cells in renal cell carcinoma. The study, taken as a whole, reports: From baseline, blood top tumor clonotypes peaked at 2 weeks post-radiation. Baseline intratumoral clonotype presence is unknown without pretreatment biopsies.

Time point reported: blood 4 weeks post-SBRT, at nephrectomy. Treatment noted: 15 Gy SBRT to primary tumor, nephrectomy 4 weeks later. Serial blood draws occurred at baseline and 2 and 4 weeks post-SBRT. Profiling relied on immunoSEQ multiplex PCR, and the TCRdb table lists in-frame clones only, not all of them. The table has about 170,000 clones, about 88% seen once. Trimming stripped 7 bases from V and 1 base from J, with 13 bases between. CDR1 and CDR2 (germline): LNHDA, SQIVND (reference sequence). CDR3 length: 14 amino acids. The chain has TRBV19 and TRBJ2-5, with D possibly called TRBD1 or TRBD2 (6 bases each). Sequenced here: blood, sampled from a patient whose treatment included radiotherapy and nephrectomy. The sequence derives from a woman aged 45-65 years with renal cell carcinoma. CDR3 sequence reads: CASNMGGSQETQYF. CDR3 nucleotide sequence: TGTGCCAGTAATATGGGGGGCAGCCAAGAGACCCAGTACTTC.